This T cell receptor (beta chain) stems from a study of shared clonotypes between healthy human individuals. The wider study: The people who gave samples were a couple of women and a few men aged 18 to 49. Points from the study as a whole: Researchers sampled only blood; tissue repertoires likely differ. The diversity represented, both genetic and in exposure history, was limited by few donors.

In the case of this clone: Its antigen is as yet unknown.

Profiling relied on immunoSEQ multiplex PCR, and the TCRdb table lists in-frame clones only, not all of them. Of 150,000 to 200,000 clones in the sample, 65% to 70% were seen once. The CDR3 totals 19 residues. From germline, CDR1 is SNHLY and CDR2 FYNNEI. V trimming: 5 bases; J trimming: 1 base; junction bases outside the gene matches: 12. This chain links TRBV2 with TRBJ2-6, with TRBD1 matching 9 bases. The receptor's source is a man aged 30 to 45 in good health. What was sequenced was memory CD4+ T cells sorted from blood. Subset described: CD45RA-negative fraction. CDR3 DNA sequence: TGTGCCAGCAGTAAAACACAGGGGGCGCCCTCATCTGGGGCCAACGTCCTGACTTTC. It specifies CASSKTQGAPSSGANVLTF.